The following is a T cell receptor (beta chain) sequence with its context. Its specificity is unknown. Some clones are missing from TCRdb's copy, which holds only in-frame ones; the method was immunoSEQ multiplex PCR. The data show more than 100,000 clones, approximately 85% seen once. The data were obtained in a study of T cell responses to AZD1222 COVID-19 vaccine. General observations from the study: Increases in Spike-specific TCR breadth and depth were seen after two AZD1222 doses. Reports say nearly half of spike-specific TCRs go after unmutated variant regions. The study sampled repertoires only after the peak T cell response. Donors were chiefly white British, with a greater number of females, and clonal diversity was perhaps underestimated.

V was cut by 6 bases and J by 9 bases, with 27 bases left in between. The CDR3 runs 16 residues. The V gene's germline CDR1 is MNHEY and CDR2 SVGEGT. This chain uses TRBV6-2 or TRBV6-3 with TRBJ2-7; possibly TRBD1 or TRBD2 for D (5 bases each). The sequence was obtained from an adult in good health. The sample was peripheral blood, taken on day 0 of AZD1222 vaccination. The CDR3 coding sequence is TGTGCCAGCAGCTCCATAAAGGCCCAGGGAGCTCTAGGGCAGTACTTC. Translated: CASSSIKAQGALGQYF.